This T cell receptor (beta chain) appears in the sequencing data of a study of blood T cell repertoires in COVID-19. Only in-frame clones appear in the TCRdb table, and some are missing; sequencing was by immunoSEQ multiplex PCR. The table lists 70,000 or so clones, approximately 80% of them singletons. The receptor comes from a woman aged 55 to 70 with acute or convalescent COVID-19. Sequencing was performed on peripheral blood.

The CDR3 reads CASSPPGQGNTGELFF. CDR3 coding DNA: TGTGCCAGCAGTCCTCCGGGACAGGGAAACACCGGGGAGCTGTTTTTT. The chain joins TRBV5-4 to TRBJ2-2; 9 bases line up with TRBD1. The CDR3 contains 16 residues. Trimming cost V 5 bases and J 2 bases; bases outside gene matches: 7. Germline lookup yields CDR1 SGHNT and CDR2 YYREEE (reference sequence). The full variable domain, in which reference TRBV5-4 and TRBJ2-2 provide the parts outside the CDR3, is ETGVTQSPTHLIKTRGQQVTLRCSSQSGHNTVSWYQQALGQGPQFIFQYYREEENGRGNFPPRFSGLQFPNYSSELNVNALELDDSALYLCASSPPGQGNTGELFFGEGSRLTVL.